This T cell receptor beta chain was identified in a study of tumor T cells in aggressive B-cell lymphoma. The CDR3 is made up of 18 amino acids. The V segment lost 6 bases and the J segment 0 bases; nucleotides outside the gene matches: 8. Germline V CDR1 and CDR2: KGHSH, LQKENI. Libraries were prepared by immunoSEQ multiplex PCR; TCRdb keeps only in-frame clonotypes and omits some of them. The data hold 7,500 to 9,500 clones, with about four fifths observed a single time. V and J are TRBV18 and TRBJ2-1; TRBD2 matches 13 bases. The sequence was obtained from an adult with diffuse large B cell lymphoma. The specimen was tumor tissue. The CDR3 bases are TGTGCCAGCTCGGCCGGGACTAGCGGGGCCAGCTCCTACAATGAGCAGTTCTTC. Its protein is CASSAGTSGASSYNEQFF.